This TCR beta chain originates from a study of CD8 T cells in Susac syndrome. When the RNA was reverse transcribed, random hexamers were used with an input of 0.5 to 1 ug. TCRdb reanalysed the immunoSEQ multiplex PCR reads using MiXCR and keeps one entry per CDR3 protein. The data contain about 300,000 distinct CDR3 sequences, approximately 85% of them singletons. The CDR3 consists of 16 residues. V lost 4 bases and J lost 2; bases outside the gene matches: 3. Per the germline V gene, CDR1 is SGHDN and CDR2 is FVKESK. The chain has TRBV14 and TRBJ1-4; 11 nucleotides agree with TRBD1. Sequenced: CD8+ T cells from PBMCs. The clonotype comes from a human donor with multiple sclerosis. CDR3 DNA: TGTGCCAGCAGCCCTGGGACAGGGGGTACTAATGAAAAACTGTTTTTT. Amino acid sequence: CASSPGTGGTNEKLFF.